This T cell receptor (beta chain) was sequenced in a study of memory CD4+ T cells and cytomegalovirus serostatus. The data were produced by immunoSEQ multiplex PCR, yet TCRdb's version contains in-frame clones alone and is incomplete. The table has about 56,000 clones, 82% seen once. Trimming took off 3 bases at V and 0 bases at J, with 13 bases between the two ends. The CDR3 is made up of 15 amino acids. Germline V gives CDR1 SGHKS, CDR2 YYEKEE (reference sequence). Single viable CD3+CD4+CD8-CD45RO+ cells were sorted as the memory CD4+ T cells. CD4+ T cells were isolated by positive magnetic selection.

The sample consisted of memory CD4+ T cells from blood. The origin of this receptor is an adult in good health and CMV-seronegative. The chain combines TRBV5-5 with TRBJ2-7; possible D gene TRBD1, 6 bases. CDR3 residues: CASSYRQAYSYEQYF. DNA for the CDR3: TGTGCCAGCAGCTATCGACAGGCCTACTCCTACGAGCAGTACTTC.